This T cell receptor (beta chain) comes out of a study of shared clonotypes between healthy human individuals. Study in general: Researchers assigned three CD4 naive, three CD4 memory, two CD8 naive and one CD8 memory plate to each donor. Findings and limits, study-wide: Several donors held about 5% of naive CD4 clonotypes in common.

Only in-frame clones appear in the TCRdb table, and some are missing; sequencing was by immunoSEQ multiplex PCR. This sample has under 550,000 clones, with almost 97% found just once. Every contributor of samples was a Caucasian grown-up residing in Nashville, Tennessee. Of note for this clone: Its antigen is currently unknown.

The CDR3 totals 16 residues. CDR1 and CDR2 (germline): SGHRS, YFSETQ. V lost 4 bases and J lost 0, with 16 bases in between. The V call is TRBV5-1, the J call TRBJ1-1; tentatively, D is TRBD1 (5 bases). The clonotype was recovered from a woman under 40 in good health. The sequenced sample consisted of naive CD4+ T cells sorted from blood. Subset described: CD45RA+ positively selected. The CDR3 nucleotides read TGCGCCAGCAGCCGGCGGGGGACTCACCTGAACACTGAAGCTTTCTTT. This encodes CASSRRGTHLNTEAFF.